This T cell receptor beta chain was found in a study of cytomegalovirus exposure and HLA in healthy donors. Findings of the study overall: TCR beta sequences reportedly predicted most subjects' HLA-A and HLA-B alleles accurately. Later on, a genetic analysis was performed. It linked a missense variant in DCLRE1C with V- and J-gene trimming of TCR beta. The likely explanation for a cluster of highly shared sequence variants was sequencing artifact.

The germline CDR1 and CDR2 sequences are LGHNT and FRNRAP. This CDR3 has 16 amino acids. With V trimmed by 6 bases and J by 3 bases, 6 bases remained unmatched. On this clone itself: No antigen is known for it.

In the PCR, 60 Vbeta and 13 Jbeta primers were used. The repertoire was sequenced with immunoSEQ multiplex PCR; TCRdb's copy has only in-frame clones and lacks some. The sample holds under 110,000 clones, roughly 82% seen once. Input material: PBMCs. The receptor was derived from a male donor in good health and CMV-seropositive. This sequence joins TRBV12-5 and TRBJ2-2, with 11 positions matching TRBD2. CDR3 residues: CASGKTSGSYTGELFF. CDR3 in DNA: TGTGCTAGTGGCAAAACTAGCGGGAGTTACACCGGGGAGCTGTTTTTT.